This TCR beta chain was recorded in a study of T cell responses to AZD1222 COVID-19 vaccine. Study-wide points: Spike-spanning, vaccine-associated CD4 TCRs were dominant at 160-218 and 743-854. Seropositive status at baseline applied to only five or six AZD1222 recipients. Spike-specific TCR breadth and depth both grew after two AZD1222 doses. Donors skewed white British and female; clonal diversity was possibly underestimated.

The germline V gene encodes CDR1 MNHEY and CDR2 SVGAGI. With 2 bases removed from V and 0 bases from J, the gap between germline ends came to 11 bases. The CDR3 runs to 15 residues. A note on this clone: What it binds is not known.

Some clones are missing from TCRdb's copy, which holds only in-frame ones; the method was immunoSEQ multiplex PCR. The sample gives about 130,000 clones, 88% of which show up once; 7.5% to 8% is in the top ten. The chain couples TRBV6-5 to TRBJ2-7; D tentatively reads TRBD1 or TRBD2 (5 bases each). Here the sequenced sample was peripheral blood, taken on day 0 of AZD1222 vaccination. The receptor was isolated from an adult in good health. CDR3 DNA: TGTGCCAGCAGTTACGTCGGGACGGACTCCTACGAGCAGTACTTC. Its protein is CASSYVGTDSYEQYF.